Listed below are T cell receptor beta chains from one sample, sequenced in a study of identical twins. MiXCR was run by TCRdb on the 5' RACE reads, yielding one entry per CDR3 protein. The table has about 340,000 distinct CDR3 sequences, about 12% seen once. These data are also associated with another study on yellow fever vaccine responses in identical twins.

The specimen sequenced was CD8+ T cells sorted from blood. The receptors originated from a woman aged 18-35 years in good health. CDR3s include the opening cysteine and the closing phenylalanine or tryptophan. A D gene is named only where the DNA matches it firmly. Size is omitted from some rows. Given values are once, few, many or a class for expanded clones.

V	size	D	J	CDR3	DNA
TRBV7-9	-	TRBD2	TRBJ2-3	CASSSPAGDTDTQYF	TGTGCCAGCAGTTCCCCGGCGGGGGACACAGATACGCAGTATTTT
TRBV20-1	-	-	TRBJ2-1	CCARPPSEGYNEQFF	TGCTGTGCTAGACCCCCTAGCGAGGGGTACAATGAGCAGTTCTTC
TRBV7-9	few	-	TRBJ1-2	CASSFGSRNYGYTF	TGTGCCAGCAGCTTTGGCAGCCGTAACTATGGCTACACCTTC
TRBV9	few	-	TRBJ2-1	CASSPSPGYNEQFF	TGTGCCAGCAGCCCGAGTCCAGGCTACAATGAGCAGTTCTTC
TRBV10-3	-	TRBD2	TRBJ2-7	CAISESRVAGGPYEQYF	TGTGCCATCAGTGAGTCGAGGGTAGCGGGAGGGCCCTACGAGCAGTACTTC
TRBV20-1	-	-	TRBJ1-1	CSARDRNREAFF	TGCAGTGCTAGAGACAGGAACAGAGAAGCTTTCTTT
TRBV6-2/TRBV6-3	-	TRBD2	TRBJ2-1	CASTPMWSAGGPGNEQFF	TGTGCCAGCACTCCCATGTGGTCAGCGGGGGGGCCGGGGAATGAGCAGTTCTTC
TRBV12-3/TRBV12-4	-	-	TRBJ1-6	CASRPDSGSPLHF	TGTGCCAGCAGGCCCGACTCTGGTTCACCCCTCCACTTT
TRBV28	-	TRBD1	TRBJ2-3	CASTHLRQGATDTQYF	TGTGCCAGCACCCACCTCAGACAGGGGGCAACAGATACGCAGTATTTT
TRBV6-1	few	-	TRBJ2-7	CASSIMYEQYF	TGTGCCAGCAGCATCATGTACGAGCAGTACTTC
TRBV11-2	few	TRBD2	TRBJ2-5	CASSLEFRGGLPATQYF	TGTGCCAGCAGCTTAGAATTCCGGGGAGGGTTGCCTGCGACCCAGTACTTC
TRBV27	-	TRBD2	TRBJ2-5	CASSPGTSGIQETQYF	TGTGCCAGCAGCCCCGGGACTAGCGGGATTCAAGAGACCCAGTACTTC
TRBV9	-	-	TRBJ1-5	CASSTGPDQPQHF	TGTGCCAGCAGCACAGGACCGGATCAGCCCCAGCATTTT
TRBV12-3/TRBV12-4	many	-	TRBJ1-1	CASSYRVGTEAFF	TGTGCCAGCAGTTATCGGGTCGGCACTGAAGCTTTCTTT
TRBV13	few	TRBD2	TRBJ2-1	CASSNMGLAGPFSYNEQFF	TGTGCCAGCAGCAATATGGGACTAGCGGGGCCTTTCTCCTACAATGAGCAGTTCTTC
TRBV28	-	TRBD1	TRBJ1-1	CASIKGADTEAFF	TGTGCCAGCATCAAGGGGGCGGATACTGAAGCTTTCTTT
TRBV29-1	-	-	TRBJ2-7	CSVEEPGSSYEQYF	TGCAGCGTTGAGGAACCGGGATCCTCCTACGAGCAGTACTTC
TRBV2	few	-	TRBJ2-1	CASFTITRQFF	TGTGCCAGCTTTACCATAACTCGGCAGTTCTTC
TRBV3-1	-	-	TRBJ2-5	CASSLGTYQETQYF	TGTGCCAGCAGCCTGGGGACATACCAAGAGACCCAGTACTTC
TRBV6-1	few	TRBD1	TRBJ2-7	CASTWAVSDRAPYEQYF	TGTGCCAGCACCTGGGCCGTGTCGGACAGGGCCCCCTACGAGCAGTACTTC
TRBV15	few	-	TRBJ1-1	CATSGRGLEDEAFF	TGTGCCACCAGCGGAAGGGGACTAGAGGATGAAGCTTTCTTT
TRBV12-3/TRBV12-4	many	-	TRBJ1-3	CASSLVRSGNTIYF	TGTGCCAGCAGTTTGGTCCGGTCTGGAAACACCATATATTTT
TRBV7-9	-	-	TRBJ2-1	CASSLGTNYNEQFF	TGTGCCAGCAGCTTAGGGACTAACTACAATGAGCAGTTCTTC
TRBV4-2	-	-	TRBJ2-1	CASGGPGSYSEQFF	TGTGCCAGCGGGGGGCCAGGGTCCTACAGTGAGCAGTTCTTC
TRBV12-3/TRBV12-4	many	-	TRBJ2-5	CASSFFGTQETQYF	TGTGCCAGCAGTTTCTTCGGGACGCAAGAGACCCAGTACTTC
TRBV28	-	TRBD2	TRBJ2-1	CASSPGLAGGVVGYNEQFF	TGTGCCAGCAGTCCCGGACTAGCGGGAGGGGTTGTTGGGTACAATGAGCAGTTCTTC
TRBV7-9	-	-	TRBJ2-7	CASSFPPGTSSYEQYF	TGTGCCAGCAGCTTCCCCCCCGGGACATCATCCTACGAGCAGTACTTC
TRBV7-9	few	-	TRBJ2-1	CASSLGFGSHYNEQFF	TGTGCCAGCAGCTTGGGGTTTGGGAGCCACTACAATGAGCAGTTCTTC
TRBV3-1	-	TRBD2	TRBJ2-5	CASSQVLAAKETQYF	TGTGCCAGCAGCCAAGTTCTAGCGGCAAAAGAGACCCAGTACTTC
TRBV6-1	-	-	TRBJ2-2	CASSEISWGAGTGELFF	TGTGCCAGCAGTGAAATTTCGTGGGGGGCCGGCACCGGGGAGCTGTTTTTT
TRBV11-2	-	TRBD2	TRBJ2-2	CASSSRTSGVAWELFF	TGTGCCAGCAGCTCCCGGACTAGCGGGGTTGCGTGGGAGCTGTTTTTT
TRBV7-2	many	TRBD1	TRBJ2-1	CASSLPGAQGAHYNEQFF	TGTGCCAGCAGCTTACCGGGGGCACAGGGGGCCCACTACAATGAGCAGTTCTTC
TRBV25-1	-	-	TRBJ1-5	CASSEEGLFQPQHF	TGTGCCAGCAGTGAGGAGGGACTGTTTCAGCCCCAGCATTTT
TRBV20-1	-	-	TRBJ2-1	CSVHIRTARDPKRGEQFF	TGCAGTGTTCATATTAGGACAGCCCGGGACCCCAAAAGGGGGGAGCAGTTCTTC
TRBV20-1	few	TRBD2	TRBJ2-1	CSARSRGDYNEQFF	TGCAGTGCTAGGAGCCGGGGGGACTACAATGAGCAGTTCTTC
TRBV2	-	-	TRBJ2-1	CASRGRNEQFF	TGTGCCAGCAGGGGCAGGAATGAGCAGTTCTTC
TRBV20-1	few	TRBD2	TRBJ2-1	CSAHSAGGAGYNEQFF	TGCAGTGCCCATTCCGCGGGGGGGGCTGGCTACAATGAGCAGTTCTTC
TRBV11-2	many	-	TRBJ1-1	CASSLQIDEAFF	TGTGCCAGCAGCTTACAGATCGATGAAGCTTTCTTT
TRBV27	-	TRBD2	TRBJ2-1	CASSLYPSGRGNEQFF	TGTGCCAGCAGTTTATACCCTAGCGGGAGGGGTAATGAGCAGTTCTTC